The 21 T cell receptor beta chains in this list originate from one sample, sequenced in a study of blood T cell repertoires in COVID-19. Repertoires were generated with immunoSEQ multiplex PCR, while TCRdb's copy carries only in-frame clones and drops some. The table includes approximately 25,000 clones, approximately 78% detected once. Source material: peripheral blood. These receptors originate from a human donor in a cohort sampled during active COVID-19.

J is TRBJ2-7 and V is TRBV5-1, with 12 bases aligning to TRBD1. This CDR3 comprises 16 residues. The ends lost 2 bases at V and 5 bases at J; junction bases unmatched: 8. The germline V gene encodes CDR1 SGHRS and CDR2 YFSETQ. CDR3 sequence (DNA): TGCGCCAGCAGCTTTTCGGGACAGGGGGCCGGGGACGAGCAGTACTTC. As protein: CASSFSGQGAGDEQYF.

The chain couples TRBV28 to TRBJ2-5, with 9 bases that match TRBD2. CDR1 is MDHEN, CDR2 SYDVKM, per germline. The V gene end was trimmed by 10 bases and the J gene end by 1 base; junction bases not matched to a gene: 4. The CDR3 contains 13 residues. CDR3 nucleotides: TGTGCCACCAAGACTAGCGGCCAAGAGACCCAGTACTTC. It specifies CATKTSGQETQYF.

The chain recombines TRBV2 with TRBJ2-3, with 9 bases lining up with TRBD1. The V and J ends lost 7 bases and 3 bases, in that order; junction bases with no gene match: 5. CDR1 is SNHLY, CDR2 FYNNEI, per germline. The CDR3 is 14 amino acids. DNA of the CDR3: TGTGCCAGCATTTGGACAGGGGCGACAGATACGCAGTATTTT. Translation: CASIWTGATDTQYF.

J is TRBJ2-3 and V is TRBV16, with 10 bases that match TRBD2. CDR3 length equals 16 residues. Germline-derived CDR1 and CDR2 are KGHSY and FQNENV. V shed 1 base and J 2 bases; nucleotides not matched to a gene: 3. The CDR3 sequence: CASSQLGLAATDTQYF. CDR3 nucleotide sequence: TGTGCCAGCAGCCAATTAGGACTAGCGGCCACAGATACGCAGTATTTT.

The V gene is TRBV7-8, the J gene TRBJ1-5; no firm D call. V dropped 6 bases and J dropped 1 base, with 7 bases sitting between them. Germline loops: CDR1 SGHVS, CDR2 FQNEAQ. This CDR3 region has 13 residues. This CDR3 reads CASRLFSNQPQHF. In DNA form, the CDR3 reads TGTGCCAGCAGACTTTTCAGCAATCAGCCCCAGCATTTT.

This clone was observed once. The rearrangement joins TRBV13 to TRBJ2-4, with 8 bases identical to TRBD2. The CDR3 has 17 residues. After removal of 6 bases from V and 10 bases from J, the junction contained 20 bases not matched to a gene. CDR1 and CDR2 from the germline V gene are PRHDT and FYEKMQ (reference sequence). The CDR3, as DNA: TGTGCCAGCAGTCTGAGCCGCGGGAGGCGGGCAGACGCTATTCAGTACTTC. It is translated as CASSLSRGRRADAIQYF.

This chain connects TRBV5-1 to TRBJ2-2, with TRBD2 matching over 7 bases. V lost 4 bases and J lost 5; bases outside the gene matches: 14. Germline V lookup: CDR1 SGHRS, CDR2 YFSETQ. This CDR3 region has 17 residues. DNA for the CDR3: TGCGCCAGCAGCCCCAGCCTCGGCGGGAGAAGAACCGGGGAGCTGTTTTTT. This translates into CASSPSLGGRRTGELFF.

V usage is TRBV11-1 and J usage is TRBJ1-6, with D hard to call. Deletions cut 3 bases from V and 7 bases from J, with 7 bases between. Germline V lookup: CDR1 SGHAT, CDR2 FQDESV (reference sequence). This CDR3 contains 13 residues. The CDR3, as DNA: TGTGCCAGCAGCTTGACGGAGAATTCACCCCTCCACTTT. Protein product: CASSLTENSPLHF.

The rearrangement links TRBV7-8 to TRBJ2-7, with D unresolved. V lost 2 bases and J 1 base, leaving 12 bases between the germline ends. The germline V gene has CDR1 SGHVS and CDR2 FQNEAQ. This CDR3 region has 15 residues. This CDR3 reads CASSLYTTNSYEQYF. CDR3 in DNA: TGTGCCAGCAGCTTATATACTACTAATTCCTACGAGCAGTACTTC.

The chain joins TRBV27 to TRBJ2-7; the D gene is possibly TRBD2 (5 bases). The CDR3 loop spans 11 amino acids. Germline assignment: CDR1 MNHEY and CDR2 SMNVEV (reference sequence). The ends were cut back, 7 bases at V and 3 bases at J, with 7 bases in the middle. CDR3 loop: CASTRGYEQYF. CDR3 nucleotides: TGTGCCAGCACCCGGGGCTACGAGCAGTACTTC.

The rearrangement uses TRBV6-5 and TRBJ1-2; 8 positions agree with TRBD1. The length of the CDR3 is 15 residues. Germline V lookup: CDR1 MNHEY, CDR2 SVGAGI. Trimming at V came to 2 bases and at J to 3 bases, leaving 5 bases not matched to a gene. CDR3 sequence reads: CASSYADRGDYGYTF. The CDR3 DNA reads TGTGCCAGCAGTTACGCAGACAGGGGCGACTATGGCTACACCTTC.

This clone occurred a few times. The V and J genes are TRBV19 and TRBJ1-1; 7 bases match TRBD1. Germline V CDR1 and CDR2: LNHDA, SQIVND (reference sequence). V was pared by 1 base and J by 0 bases, with 5 bases of the junction left unmatched. The CDR3 sequence is 16 residues long. This CDR3 reads CASSIGIGTVNTEAFF. DNA of the CDR3: TGTGCCAGTAGTATAGGGATCGGGACAGTGAACACTGAAGCTTTCTTT.

This clone appeared a single time. The CDR3 region has the DNA TGTGCCAGCAGCTTAGCCCCTAGCGGGGAACTGACTAGCACAGATACGCAGTATTTT. Its translation: CASSLAPSGELTSTDTQYF. The genes are TRBV11-2 and TRBJ2-3, with 9 bases fitting TRBD2. This CDR3 has 19 residues. V lost 1 base and J lost 0; bases outside the gene matches: 11. Germline loops: CDR1 SGHAT, CDR2 FQNNGV.

By share of the sample, this clone is medium-sized. The chain combines TRBV3-1 (or the pseudogene TRBV3-2) with TRBJ1-2; D gene ambiguous. CDR1 LGHDT and CDR2 YNNKEL come from the germline V gene (reference sequence). V was cut by 4 bases and J by 0 bases, with 18 bases left in between. The CDR3 totals 17 residues. The CDR3 DNA is TGTGCCAGCAGCCCCCGCCCGGCGGAAAAAGCTAACTATGGCTACACCTTC. Its protein product is CASSPRPAEKANYGYTF.

The gene calls are TRBV11-2 and TRBJ2-7; D perhaps matches TRBD2 (6 bases). Trimming left V 5 bases short and J 1 base short, with 15 bases between. Per the germline V gene, CDR1 is SGHAT and CDR2 is FQNNGV. The CDR3 covers 15 residues. CDR3 amino acids: CASSRVVRGSYEQYF. CDR3 DNA: TGTGCCAGCAGCCGCGTGGTGCGGGGATCCTACGAGCAGTACTTC.

This chain connects TRBV5-1 to TRBJ2-7; maybe TRBD1 (6 bases). V was pared by 0 bases and J by 4 bases, with 11 bases between. This CDR3 is built from 14 residues. Germline CDR1 and CDR2: SGHRS and YFSETQ. The CDR3 sequence: CASSLAGESYEQYF. CDR3 DNA sequence: TGCGCCAGCAGCTTGGCAGGGGAGTCATACGAGCAGTACTTC.

CDR3 DNA sequence: TGCGCCAGCAGCCAAGATTCCCTAGCGGGAGTAGGGTCCTACGAGCAGTACTTC. Its protein is CASSQDSLAGVGSYEQYF. The rearrangement uses TRBV4-3 and TRBJ2-7; 10 bases line up with TRBD2. Germline V CDR1 and CDR2: LGHNA, YSLEER. V was clipped by 0 bases and J by 1 base; unmatched bases: 9. The CDR3 contains 18 residues.

This chain connects TRBV15 to TRBJ1-1, with D perhaps matching TRBD1 (6 bases). V lost 0 bases, J lost 1 base, and 9 bases lay in between. The CDR3 runs 15 residues. The germline gives CDR1 LNHNV, CDR2 YYDKDF (reference sequence). The CDR3 protein is CATSREKGQNTEAFF. CDR3 nucleotides: TGTGCCACCAGCAGAGAGAAGGGACAGAACACTGAAGCTTTCTTT.

V is TRBV6-2 or TRBV6-3 and J is TRBJ2-7, with D uncertain. The CDR3 extends over 14 amino acids. Germline CDR1 reads MNHEY; CDR2 reads SVGEGT. V was trimmed by 2 bases and J by 3 bases, leaving 11 bases between them. The CDR3 region has the DNA TGTGCCAGCAGTTACCGAGACTTTTACTACGAGCAGTACTTC. The encoded protein is CASSYRDFYYEQYF.

This chain connects TRBV9 to TRBJ2-1; D may be TRBD2 (6 bases). The V gene's germline CDR1 is SGDLS and CDR2 YYNGEE. This CDR3 is built from 14 residues. Trimming stripped 3 bases from V and 7 bases from J, with 14 bases between. The CDR3 sequence is CASSAHAGRNEQFF. For the CDR3, the DNA is TGTGCCAGCAGCGCCCACGCGGGGAGAAATGAGCAGTTCTTC.

The rearrangement joins TRBV5-1 to TRBJ2-1; a weak D match, TRBD1 (6 bases). From germline, CDR1 is SGHRS and CDR2 YFSETQ. Deletions cut 2 bases from V and 8 bases from J, with 17 bases between. This CDR3 has 15 amino acids. As DNA, the CDR3 is TGCGCCAGCAGCTTTACAGGGCCCGACTTTGATGAGCAGTTCTTC. Protein sequence: CASSFTGPDFDEQFF.